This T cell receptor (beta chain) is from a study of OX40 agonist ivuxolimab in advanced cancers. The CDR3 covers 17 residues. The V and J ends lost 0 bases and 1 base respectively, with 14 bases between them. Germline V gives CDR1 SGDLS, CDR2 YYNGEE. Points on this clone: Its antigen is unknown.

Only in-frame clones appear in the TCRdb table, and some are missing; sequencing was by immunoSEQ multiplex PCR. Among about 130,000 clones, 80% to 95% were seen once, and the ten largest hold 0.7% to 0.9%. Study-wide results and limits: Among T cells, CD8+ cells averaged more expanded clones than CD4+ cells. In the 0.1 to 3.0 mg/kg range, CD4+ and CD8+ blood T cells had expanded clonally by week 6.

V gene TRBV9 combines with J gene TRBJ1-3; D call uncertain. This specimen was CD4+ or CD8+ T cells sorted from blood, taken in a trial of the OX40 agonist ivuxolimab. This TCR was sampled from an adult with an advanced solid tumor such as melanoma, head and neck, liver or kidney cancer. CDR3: CASSVGAKPFSGNTIYF. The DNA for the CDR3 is TGTGCCAGCAGCGTAGGAGCCAAACCGTTTTCTGGAAACACCATATATTTT.